The T cell receptor beta chain described here comes from a study of T cell responses to AZD1222 COVID-19 vaccine. Using immunoSEQ multiplex PCR, the repertoire was profiled, and TCRdb retains in-frame clones only, with some absent. The sample has over 120,000 clones; just under 95% are singletons. Trimming shortened V by 4 bases and J by 5 bases, and 6 bases separated the two germline ends. The CDR3 has 12 residues. Germline CDR1 and CDR2: SGHRS and YFSETQ. Sample: peripheral blood, taken on day 0 of AZD1222 vaccination. The receptor comes from an adult in good health. The rearrangement links TRBV5-1 to TRBJ2-2; D gene ambiguous. The CDR3 sequence: CASSITTGELFF. CDR3 nucleotide sequence: TGCGCCAGCAGCATCACGACCGGGGAGCTGTTTTTT.